Listed below are T cell receptor beta chains from one sample, sequenced in a study of cytomegalovirus exposure and HLA in healthy donors. TCRdb's table, derived via immunoSEQ multiplex PCR, lists solely in-frame clones and lacks some. The table includes roughly 100,000 clones, roughly 70% detected once. Sequencing was done on a sample of PBMCs. The receptor set was obtained from a man in his forties in good health and CMV-seropositive. Both conserved end residues are part of each CDR3. A D gene is named only where the DNA matches it firmly. A clone size is listed for some rows: how often the clone was seen (once, few, many), or a class if it is expanded.

CDR3 protein: CAWSVAGGFYGKNIQYF
CDR3 DNA: TGTGCCTGGAGTGTAGCGGGAGGGTTTTATGGCAAAAACATTCAGTACTTC
D gene: TRBD2
clone size: few
J gene: TRBJ2-4
V gene: TRBV30
CDR3 length: 17

CDR3 protein: CASISRDLVSGNEQFF
CDR3 DNA: TGTGCCAGCATCTCCAGGGATCTAGTATCGGGCAATGAGCAGTTCTTC
D gene: .
clone size: .
J gene: TRBJ2-1
V gene: TRBV7-9
CDR3 length: 16

CDR3 protein: CASSFGTGGLYEQYF
CDR3 DNA: TGTGCCAGCAGCTTCGGGACAGGCGGACTCTACGAGCAGTACTTC
D gene: TRBD1
clone size: .
J gene: TRBJ2-7
V gene: TRBV7-9
CDR3 length: 15

CDR3 protein: CASIRGRTSGDNEQFF
CDR3 DNA: TGTGCCAGCATCAGGGGGAGGACTAGCGGAGACAATGAGCAGTTCTTC
D gene: TRBD2
clone size: .
J gene: TRBJ2-1
V gene: TRBV6-6
CDR3 length: 16

CDR3 protein: CASSLPGTESEQYF
CDR3 DNA: TGTGCCAGCAGTTTACCGGGGACAGAAAGCGAGCAGTACTTC
D gene: TRBD1
clone size: few
J gene: TRBJ2-7
V gene: TRBV28
CDR3 length: 14

CDR3 protein: CASSHGGNEQYF
CDR3 DNA: TGTGCCAGCAGTCACGGGGGGAACGAGCAGTACTTC
D gene: TRBD2
clone size: few
J gene: TRBJ2-7
V gene: TRBV6-5
CDR3 length: 12

CDR3 protein: CAWSPGGDGEAFF
CDR3 DNA: TGTGCCTGGAGTCCAGGGGGCGACGGGGAAGCTTTCTTT
D gene: TRBD1
clone size: .
J gene: TRBJ1-1
V gene: TRBV30
CDR3 length: 13

CDR3 protein: CASRPNTDTQYF
CDR3 DNA: TGTGCCAGCAGGCCTAACACAGATACGCAGTATTTT
D gene: .
clone size: .
J gene: TRBJ2-3
V gene: TRBV7-9
CDR3 length: 12

CDR3 protein: CASSSGGSSEQYF
CDR3 DNA: TGCGCCAGCAGTTCGGGAGGGAGTAGCGAGCAGTACTTC
D gene: TRBD2
clone size: .
J gene: TRBJ2-7
V gene: TRBV10-1
CDR3 length: 13

CDR3 protein: CASSQEMLAAKGDEQFF
CDR3 DNA: TGCGCCAGCAGCCAAGAGATGCTAGCTGCTAAGGGTGATGAGCAGTTCTTC
D gene: .
clone size: few
J gene: TRBJ2-1
V gene: TRBV4-1
CDR3 length: 17

CDR3 protein: CASSLWTGLDQPQHF
CDR3 DNA: TGTGCCAGCAGTTTATGGACGGGTTTAGATCAGCCCCAGCATTTT
D gene: .
clone size: .
J gene: TRBJ1-5
V gene: TRBV28
CDR3 length: 15

CDR3 protein: CASSPDLAGASDTQYF
CDR3 DNA: TGTGCCAGCAGCCCAGATCTAGCGGGAGCCTCAGATACGCAGTATTTT
D gene: TRBD2
clone size: few
J gene: TRBJ2-3
V gene: TRBV7-9
CDR3 length: 16

CDR3 protein: CASSLVLGTDTQYF
CDR3 DNA: TGCGCCAGCAGCTTGGTTTTAGGCACAGATACGCAGTATTTT
D gene: .
clone size: once
J gene: TRBJ2-3
V gene: TRBV5-1
CDR3 length: 14

CDR3 protein: CASSREASRLAENNEQFF
CDR3 DNA: TGTGCCAGCAGCCGGGAGGCGTCTAGGCTAGCGGAAAACAATGAGCAGTTCTTC
D gene: TRBD2
clone size: .
J gene: TRBJ2-1
V gene: TRBV5-5
CDR3 length: 18

CDR3 protein: CASRATSGDVYF
CDR3 DNA: TGTGCCAGCAGGGCTACCTCAGGGGATGTGTATTTT
D gene: .
clone size: few
J gene: TRBJ2-3
V gene: TRBV7-3
CDR3 length: 12

CDR3 protein: CASSWGGDTQYF
CDR3 DNA: TGTGCCAGCAGCTGGGGCGGAGATACGCAGTATTTT
D gene: .
clone size: .
J gene: TRBJ2-3
V gene: TRBV7-2
CDR3 length: 12

CDR3 protein: CASSQASGLYNEQFF
CDR3 DNA: TGCGCCAGCAGCCAAGCTAGCGGGCTCTACAATGAGCAGTTCTTC
D gene: TRBD2
clone size: once
J gene: TRBJ2-1
V gene: TRBV4-1
CDR3 length: 15

CDR3 protein: CASSFGTGWEKLFF
CDR3 DNA: TGTGCCAGCAGCTTCGGGACAGGGTGGGAAAAACTGTTTTTT
D gene: TRBD1
clone size: .
J gene: TRBJ1-4
V gene: TRBV7-9
CDR3 length: 14

CDR3 protein: CASSQAAGAPNEQFF
CDR3 DNA: TGCGCCAGCAGCCAAGCGGCGGGAGCCCCAAATGAGCAGTTCTTC
D gene: TRBD2
clone size: few
J gene: TRBJ2-1
V gene: TRBV4-1
CDR3 length: 15

CDR3 protein: CASSRGLANEKLFF
CDR3 DNA: TGTGCCAGCAGCCGGGGGTTGGCTAATGAAAAACTGTTTTTT
D gene: .
clone size: .
J gene: TRBJ1-4
V gene: TRBV6-5
CDR3 length: 14

CDR3 protein: CASSLPRAGGPGETQYF
CDR3 DNA: TGTGCCAGCAGCTTACCCAGAGCGGGAGGGCCGGGAGAGACCCAGTACTTC
D gene: TRBD2
clone size: .
J gene: TRBJ2-5
V gene: TRBV7-9
CDR3 length: 17

CDR3 protein: CASSPTTGVYEKLFF
CDR3 DNA: TGTGCCAGCAGTCCTACTACAGGGGTATATGAAAAACTGTTTTTT
D gene: TRBD1
clone size: .
J gene: TRBJ1-4
V gene: TRBV6-5
CDR3 length: 15

CDR3 protein: CASSRTGGSYGYTF
CDR3 DNA: TGCGCCAGCAGCCGGACAGGGGGGAGCTATGGCTACACCTTC
D gene: TRBD1
clone size: .
J gene: TRBJ1-2
V gene: TRBV4-3
CDR3 length: 14

CDR3 protein: CASSQTGYSNQPQHF
CDR3 DNA: TGTGCCAGCAGTCAGACAGGGTACAGCAATCAGCCCCAGCATTTT
D gene: TRBD1
clone size: .
J gene: TRBJ1-5
V gene: TRBV2
CDR3 length: 15

CDR3 protein: CASSPWVEGENEQYF
CDR3 DNA: TGTGCCAGCAGTCCCTGGGTGGAGGGCGAAAACGAGCAGTACTTC
D gene: .
clone size: once
J gene: TRBJ2-7
V gene: TRBV28
CDR3 length: 15

CDR3 protein: CASRPTSGRYEQFF
CDR3 DNA: TGTGCCAGCAGACCGACTAGCGGGAGGTATGAGCAGTTCTTC
D gene: TRBD2
clone size: many
J gene: TRBJ2-1
V gene: TRBV6-4
CDR3 length: 14

CDR3 protein: CASRPTGTAKNIQYF
CDR3 DNA: TGTGCCAGCAGACCTACAGGGACAGCCAAAAACATTCAGTACTTC
D gene: .
clone size: few
J gene: TRBJ2-4
V gene: TRBV6-6
CDR3 length: 15

CDR3 protein: CASSVGASGTYEQYF
CDR3 DNA: TGTGCCAGCAGCGTAGGGGCTAGCGGGACCTACGAGCAGTACTTC
D gene: TRBD2
clone size: .
J gene: TRBJ2-7
V gene: TRBV9
CDR3 length: 15

CDR3 protein: CASSDARGTEAFF
CDR3 DNA: TGCGCCAGCAGCGACGCACGGGGCACTGAAGCTTTCTTT
D gene: .
clone size: .
J gene: TRBJ1-1
V gene: TRBV4-1
CDR3 length: 13

CDR3 protein: CASRTTGTGANVLTF
CDR3 DNA: TGTGCCAGCAGGACCACAGGGACAGGGGCCAACGTCCTGACTTTC
D gene: .
clone size: few
J gene: TRBJ2-6
V gene: TRBV28
CDR3 length: 15

CDR3 protein: CASSEATGGTGELFF
CDR3 DNA: TGTGCCAGCAGTGAAGCAACAGGGGGCACCGGGGAGCTGTTTTTT
D gene: TRBD1
clone size: .
J gene: TRBJ2-2
V gene: TRBV6-1
CDR3 length: 15